This T cell receptor beta chain originates from a study of shared clonotypes between healthy human individuals. The CDR3 has 14 amino acids. Germline V gene lookup returns CDR1 MNHEY and CDR2 SMNVEV (reference sequence). The V and J ends lost 6 bases and 5 bases respectively, with 16 bases between them. To note about this clone: The antigen is unknown.

Each cell subset's genomic DNA was divided evenly among several immunoSEQ plates. Using immunoSEQ multiplex PCR, the repertoire was profiled, and TCRdb retains in-frame clones only, with some absent. Among 2 million to 2.5 million clones, under 97% were seen once, and the ten largest hold roughly 0.13%. Study outcomes and limitations: Among a few donors, around 5% of naive CD4 clonotypes were found in common.

The J gene is TRBJ2-5, the V gene TRBV27; D is perhaps TRBD2 (5 bases). This receptor was identified in a man in his late teens or twenties in good health. The sample comprised naive CD4+ T cells sorted from blood. As for subset: CD45RA+ positively selected. CDR3 region: CASREAAAWETQYF. CDR3 DNA sequence: TGTGCCAGCAGGGAAGCGGCCGCCTGGGAGACCCAGTACTTC.